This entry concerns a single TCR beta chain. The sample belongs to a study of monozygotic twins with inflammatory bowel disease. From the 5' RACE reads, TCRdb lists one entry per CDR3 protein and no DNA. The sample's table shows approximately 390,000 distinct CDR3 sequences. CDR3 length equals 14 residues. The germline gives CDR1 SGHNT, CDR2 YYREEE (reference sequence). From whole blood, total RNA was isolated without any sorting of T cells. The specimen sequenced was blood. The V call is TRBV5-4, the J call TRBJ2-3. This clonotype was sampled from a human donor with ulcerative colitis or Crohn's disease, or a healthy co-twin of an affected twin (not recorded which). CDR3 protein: CASNKGASTDTQYF.